The rows below give T cell receptor beta chains drawn from one sample of a study of cytomegalovirus exposure and HLA in healthy donors. Generated by immunoSEQ multiplex PCR, the TCRdb table keeps only in-frame clones and is missing some. The sample gives 170,000 or so clones, 60% to 80% of which show up once; under 15% is in the top ten. Sample: PBMCs. Receptors originate from a woman aged 50 to 60 in good health and CMV-seropositive. CDR3s include the opening cysteine and the closing phenylalanine or tryptophan. The D gene is left open where the match is weak. Clone size is given for some rows only: seen once, a few or many times, or a class if the clone is expanded.

CDR3 protein: CASSNLRPEAFF
CDR3 DNA: TGTGCCAGCAGCAATCTGCGGCCTGAAGCTTTCTTT
clone size: NA
J gene: TRBJ1-1
D gene: NA
V gene: TRBV21-1

CDR3 protein: CASSQDAETSGYEQYF
CDR3 DNA: TGTGCCAGCAGCCAAGATGCCGAGACTAGCGGCTACGAGCAGTACTTC
clone size: NA
J gene: TRBJ2-7
D gene: TRBD2
V gene: TRBV14

CDR3 protein: CASSQDSGQPQHF
CDR3 DNA: TGCGCCAGCAGCCAAGATAGCGGGCAGCCCCAGCATTTT
clone size: NA
J gene: TRBJ1-5
D gene: NA
V gene: TRBV4-1

CDR3 protein: CASSKQWDRGGYSNQPQHF
CDR3 DNA: TGTGCCAGCAGCAAACAGTGGGACAGGGGGGGATATAGCAATCAGCCCCAGCATTTT
clone size: NA
J gene: TRBJ1-5
D gene: NA
V gene: TRBV21-1

CDR3 protein: CSASGTYEQYF
CDR3 DNA: TGCAGTGCTAGTGGGACTTACGAGCAGTACTTC
clone size: NA
J gene: TRBJ2-7
D gene: NA
V gene: TRBV20-1

CDR3 protein: CASSSGGGSYNEQFF
CDR3 DNA: TGCGCCAGCAGTTCGGGGGGGGGATCCTACAATGAGCAGTTCTTC
clone size: NA
J gene: TRBJ2-1
D gene: TRBD2
V gene: TRBV5-1

CDR3 protein: CASSEWTGHNQPQHF
CDR3 DNA: TGTGCCAGCAGTGAATGGACAGGCCATAATCAGCCCCAGCATTTT
clone size: NA
J gene: TRBJ1-5
D gene: TRBD1
V gene: TRBV2

CDR3 protein: CASGYRDRAYEQYF
CDR3 DNA: TGTGCCAGCGGTTACCGGGACAGGGCCTACGAGCAGTACTTC
clone size: NA
J gene: TRBJ2-7
D gene: TRBD1
V gene: TRBV6-5

CDR3 protein: CASSGGQMGGYTF
CDR3 DNA: TGTGCCAGCAGTGGCGGGCAGATGGGTGGCTACACCTTC
clone size: NA
J gene: TRBJ1-2
D gene: NA
V gene: TRBV27

CDR3 protein: CASSHGPGETNEKLFF
CDR3 DNA: TGTGCCAGCAGCCACGGACCAGGGGAAACTAATGAAAAACTGTTTTTT
clone size: NA
J gene: TRBJ1-4
D gene: NA
V gene: TRBV4-2

CDR3 protein: CASSLEGGNEKLFF
CDR3 DNA: TGCGCCAGCAGCTTGGAAGGGGGCAATGAAAAACTGTTTTTT
clone size: many
J gene: TRBJ1-4
D gene: TRBD1
V gene: TRBV5-1

CDR3 protein: CASITYPGTEAFF
CDR3 DNA: TGTGCCAGTATAACATACCCGGGGACTGAAGCTTTCTTT
clone size: NA
J gene: TRBJ1-1
D gene: NA
V gene: TRBV19

CDR3 protein: CASSLLGTDNTGELFF
CDR3 DNA: TGTGCCAGCAGCTTATTGGGGACAGACAACACCGGGGAGCTGTTTTTT
clone size: NA
J gene: TRBJ2-2
D gene: TRBD1
V gene: TRBV7-3

CDR3 protein: CASSDVGEDSYNEQFF
CDR3 DNA: TGTGCCAGCAGTGACGTGGGGGAGGACTCCTACAATGAGCAGTTCTTC
clone size: NA
J gene: TRBJ2-1
D gene: NA
V gene: TRBV25-1

CDR3 protein: CASSLGEHSPYGYTF
CDR3 DNA: TGTGCCAGCAGCTTGGGGGAGCACTCGCCCTATGGCTACACCTTC
clone size: few
J gene: TRBJ1-2
D gene: NA
V gene: TRBV5-6

CDR3 protein: CASSENREAPLHF
CDR3 DNA: TGTGCCAGCAGTGAAAACAGGGAAGCACCCCTCCACTTT
clone size: NA
J gene: TRBJ1-6
D gene: NA
V gene: TRBV2

CDR3 protein: CASSLGSLWEGETQYF
CDR3 DNA: TGCGCCAGCAGCTTGGGCTCACTCTGGGAGGGAGAGACCCAGTACTTC
clone size: NA
J gene: TRBJ2-5
D gene: TRBD2
V gene: TRBV5-1

CDR3 protein: CASRRGQGASYEQYF
CDR3 DNA: TGTGCCAGCAGGAGGGGACAGGGGGCTTCCTACGAGCAGTACTTC
clone size: NA
J gene: TRBJ2-7
D gene: TRBD1
V gene: TRBV6-1

CDR3 protein: CSVGKGGGWTDTQYF
CDR3 DNA: TGCAGCGTTGGAAAGGGCGGGGGTTGGACAGATACGCAGTATTTT
clone size: NA
J gene: TRBJ2-3
D gene: TRBD2
V gene: TRBV29-1

CDR3 protein: CASSTSTDTQYF
CDR3 DNA: TGCGCCAGCAGCACTAGCACAGATACGCAGTATTTT
clone size: NA
J gene: TRBJ2-3
D gene: NA
V gene: TRBV5-1

CDR3 protein: CASSDPGGLAEAFF
CDR3 DNA: TGTGCCAGCAGTGACCCAGGGGGGCTGGCTGAAGCTTTCTTT
clone size: NA
J gene: TRBJ1-1
D gene: TRBD1
V gene: TRBV6-6

CDR3 protein: CASRRLIPNTEAFF
CDR3 DNA: TGTGCCAGTAGGAGGTTGATCCCTAACACTGAAGCTTTCTTT
clone size: once
J gene: TRBJ1-1
D gene: NA
V gene: TRBV19

CDR3 protein: CASSLIRLAGGTDTQYF
CDR3 DNA: TGTGCCAGCAGCTTAATCCGACTAGCGGGGGGCACAGATACGCAGTATTTT
clone size: many
J gene: TRBJ2-3
D gene: TRBD2
V gene: TRBV2

CDR3 protein: CAISGGVAGMETQYF
CDR3 DNA: TGTGCCATCAGTGGGGGGGTAGCGGGGATGGAGACCCAGTACTTC
clone size: NA
J gene: TRBJ2-5
D gene: TRBD2
V gene: TRBV10-3

CDR3 protein: CASSLIPSGGLQETQYF
CDR3 DNA: TGTGCCAGCAGTTTGATTCCTAGCGGGGGGTTACAAGAGACCCAGTACTTC
clone size: NA
J gene: TRBJ2-5
D gene: TRBD2
V gene: TRBV27

CDR3 protein: CASSLNSYEQYF
CDR3 DNA: TGTGCCAGCAGCTTAAACAGCTACGAGCAGTACTTC
clone size: NA
J gene: TRBJ2-7
D gene: NA
V gene: TRBV7-2

CDR3 protein: CASSSPKQLNTEAFF
CDR3 DNA: TGTGCCAGTAGTTCCCCTAAACAGCTGAACACTGAAGCTTTCTTT
clone size: NA
J gene: TRBJ1-1
D gene: NA
V gene: TRBV19

CDR3 protein: CASDQGATTQPQHF
CDR3 DNA: TGTGCTAGCGACCAGGGGGCGACGACTCAGCCCCAGCATTTT
clone size: once
J gene: TRBJ1-5
D gene: TRBD1
V gene: TRBV12-5

CDR3 protein: CASSEDRGWDEQFF
CDR3 DNA: TGTGCCAGCAGTGAAGACAGGGGTTGGGATGAGCAGTTCTTC
clone size: NA
J gene: TRBJ2-1
D gene: TRBD1
V gene: TRBV6-1

CDR3 protein: CASTLSGLMADTQYF
CDR3 DNA: TGTGCCAGCACCCTAAGCGGGTTGATGGCAGATACGCAGTATTTT
clone size: NA
J gene: TRBJ2-3
D gene: NA
V gene: TRBV6-9

CDR3 protein: CASSYLSRGEQPQHF
CDR3 DNA: TGTGCCAGCAGTTATCTTTCCAGGGGGGAACAGCCCCAGCATTTT
clone size: NA
J gene: TRBJ1-5
D gene: TRBD1
V gene: TRBV6-5

CDR3 protein: CASSLSSYEQYF
CDR3 DNA: TGTGCCAGCAGCTTGTCTTCCTACGAGCAGTACTTC
clone size: NA
J gene: TRBJ2-7
D gene: NA
V gene: TRBV5-6

CDR3 protein: CASSFQPGLRTGELFF
CDR3 DNA: TGTGCCAGCAGCTTCCAACCGGGACTCCGCACCGGGGAGCTGTTTTTT
clone size: once
J gene: TRBJ2-2
D gene: NA
V gene: TRBV7-3

CDR3 protein: CASSVDEGINQPQHF
CDR3 DNA: TGTGCCAGCAGCGTCGACGAGGGCATCAATCAGCCCCAGCATTTT
clone size: NA
J gene: TRBJ1-5
D gene: NA
V gene: TRBV9

CDR3 protein: CASSARLEGAPNNEQFF
CDR3 DNA: TGTGCCAGCAGCGCCAGGCTCGAGGGGGCGCCAAACAATGAGCAGTTCTTC
clone size: NA
J gene: TRBJ2-1
D gene: TRBD1
V gene: TRBV9